This T cell receptor beta chain is from a study of cytomegalovirus exposure and HLA in healthy donors. 60 Vbeta and 13 Jbeta primers were used in PCR. The method was immunoSEQ multiplex PCR; TCRdb's version includes in-frame clones alone and lacks a portion of them. The sample shows about 200,000 clones, more than 85% of them seen only once. As for this clone: The antigen remains unidentified.

Findings and limits, study-wide: A later analysis reported that several of the most significant clusters appeared to be linked to common viral pathogens, among them Epstein-Barr virus.

Sequenced input: PBMCs. The clonotype was recovered from a woman in her late teens or twenties in good health and CMV-seronegative.

CDR3 loop: CASSPLRGMNEQFF. The CDR3 nucleotides read TGTGCCAGCAGCCCCCTTCGCGGGATGAATGAGCAGTTCTTC. The chain uses TRBV14 and TRBJ2-1, with a possible D match to TRBD2 (6 bases). Between the trimmed V and J ends, which lost 4 bases and 7 bases, there was a span of 14 bases. The CDR3 runs to 14 residues. CDR1 and CDR2 (germline): SGHDN, FVKESK.